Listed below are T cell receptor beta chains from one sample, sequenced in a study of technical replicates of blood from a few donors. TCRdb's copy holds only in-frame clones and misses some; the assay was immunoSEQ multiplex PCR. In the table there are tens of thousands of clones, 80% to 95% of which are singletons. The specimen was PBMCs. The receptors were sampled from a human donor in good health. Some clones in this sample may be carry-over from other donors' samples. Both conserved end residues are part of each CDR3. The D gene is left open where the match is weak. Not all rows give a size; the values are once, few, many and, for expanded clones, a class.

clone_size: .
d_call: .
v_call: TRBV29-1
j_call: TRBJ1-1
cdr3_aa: CSVLGLGRTEAFF
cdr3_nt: TGCAGCGTTCTCGGACTGGGTCGGACTGAAGCTTTCTTT

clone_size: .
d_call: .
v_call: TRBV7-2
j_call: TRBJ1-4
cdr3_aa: CASSLQAVATNEKLFF
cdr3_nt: TGTGCCAGCAGCTTACAGGCCGTTGCAACTAATGAAAAACTGTTTTTT

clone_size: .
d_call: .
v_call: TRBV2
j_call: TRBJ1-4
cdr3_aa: CAGRGANEKLFF
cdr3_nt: TGTGCCGGACGGGGGGCTAATGAAAAACTGTTTTTT

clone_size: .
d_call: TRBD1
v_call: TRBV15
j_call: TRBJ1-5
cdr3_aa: CATSRSTGVNNQPQHF
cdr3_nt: TGTGCCACCAGCAGATCGACAGGGGTCAACAATCAGCCCCAGCATTTT

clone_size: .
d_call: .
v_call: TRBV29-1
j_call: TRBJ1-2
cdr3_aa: CSVESRAPFYGYTF
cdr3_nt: TGCAGCGTTGAGTCCAGGGCCCCCTTCTATGGCTACACCTTC

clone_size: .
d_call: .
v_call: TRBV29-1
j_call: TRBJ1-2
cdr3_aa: CSVSPGYGYTF
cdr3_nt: TGCAGCGTTAGCCCTGGCTATGGCTACACCTTC

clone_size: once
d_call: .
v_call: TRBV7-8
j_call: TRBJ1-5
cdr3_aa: CASSLAVRDQPQHF
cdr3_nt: TGTGCCAGCAGCTTAGCGGTCAGGGATCAGCCCCAGCATTTT

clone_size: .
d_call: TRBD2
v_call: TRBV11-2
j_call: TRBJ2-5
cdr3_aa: CASSLGASSGRASGETQYF
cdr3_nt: TGTGCCAGCAGCTTAGGGGCCTCTAGCGGGAGGGCCTCGGGAGAGACCCAGTACTTC

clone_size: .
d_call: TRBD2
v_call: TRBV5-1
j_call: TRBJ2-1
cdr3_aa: CASSTSGGYNEQFF
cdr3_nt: TGCGCCAGCAGTACTAGCGGGGGTTACAATGAGCAGTTCTTC

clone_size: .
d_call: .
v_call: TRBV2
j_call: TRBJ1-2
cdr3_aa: CASSESQGKLYGYTF
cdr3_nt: TGTGCCAGCAGTGAATCACAGGGAAAGTTATATGGCTACACCTTC

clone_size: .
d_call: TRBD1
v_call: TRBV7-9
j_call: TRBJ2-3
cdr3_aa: CASSLEGTGGRDTQYF
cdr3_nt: TGTGCCAGCAGCTTAGAGGGGACAGGGGGCAGAGATACGCAGTATTTT

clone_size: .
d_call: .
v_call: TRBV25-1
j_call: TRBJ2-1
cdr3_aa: CASSELGSTYNEQFF
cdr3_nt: TGTGCCAGCAGTGAATTGGGCAGCACCTACAATGAGCAGTTCTTC

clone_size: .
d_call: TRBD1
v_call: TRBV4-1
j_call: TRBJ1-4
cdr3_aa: CASSQDGTGVGKLFF
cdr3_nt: TGCGCCAGCAGCCAAGATGGGACAGGGGTGGGAAAACTGTTTTTT

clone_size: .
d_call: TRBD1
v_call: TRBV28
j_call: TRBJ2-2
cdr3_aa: CASSLITGANTGELFF
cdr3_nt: TGTGCCAGCAGTTTAATAACAGGGGCGAACACCGGGGAGCTGTTTTTT

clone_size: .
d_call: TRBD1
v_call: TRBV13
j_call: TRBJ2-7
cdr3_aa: CASGQGGNEQYF
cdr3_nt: TGTGCCAGCGGACAGGGGGGAAACGAGCAGTACTTC